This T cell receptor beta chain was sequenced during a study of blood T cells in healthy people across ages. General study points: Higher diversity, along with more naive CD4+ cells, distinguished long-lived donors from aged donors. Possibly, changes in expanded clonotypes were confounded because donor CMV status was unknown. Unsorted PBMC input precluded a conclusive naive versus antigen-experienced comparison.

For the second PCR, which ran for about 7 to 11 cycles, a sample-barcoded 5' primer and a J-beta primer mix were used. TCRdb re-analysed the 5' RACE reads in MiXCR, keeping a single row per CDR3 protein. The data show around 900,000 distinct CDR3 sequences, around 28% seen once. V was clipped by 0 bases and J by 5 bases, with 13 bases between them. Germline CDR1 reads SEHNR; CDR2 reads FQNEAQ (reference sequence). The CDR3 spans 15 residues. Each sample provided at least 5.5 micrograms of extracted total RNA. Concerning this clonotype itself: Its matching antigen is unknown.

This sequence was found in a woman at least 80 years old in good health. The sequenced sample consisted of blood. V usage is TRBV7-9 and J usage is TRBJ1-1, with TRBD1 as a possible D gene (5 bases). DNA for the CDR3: TGTGCCAGCAGCTTAGCGGCAGGGCCGGGAACTGAAGCTTTCTTT. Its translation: CASSLAAGPGTEAFF.